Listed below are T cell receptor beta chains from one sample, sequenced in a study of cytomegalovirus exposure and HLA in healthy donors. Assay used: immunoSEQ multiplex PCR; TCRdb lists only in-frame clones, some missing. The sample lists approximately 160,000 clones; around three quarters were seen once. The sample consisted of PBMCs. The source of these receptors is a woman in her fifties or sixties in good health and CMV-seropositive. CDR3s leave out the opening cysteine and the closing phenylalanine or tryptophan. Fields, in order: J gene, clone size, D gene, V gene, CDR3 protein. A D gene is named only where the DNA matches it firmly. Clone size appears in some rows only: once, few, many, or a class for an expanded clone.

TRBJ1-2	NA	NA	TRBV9	ASSPQGYPNYGYT
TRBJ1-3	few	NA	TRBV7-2	ASSLGGPGNTIY
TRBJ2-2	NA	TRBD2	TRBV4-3	ASSQDGLAGAMNTGELF
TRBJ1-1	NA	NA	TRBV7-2	ASSPNRELMNTEAF
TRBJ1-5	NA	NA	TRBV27	ASSSGGWYQPQH
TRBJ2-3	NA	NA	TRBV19	ASSPGLEFQYGY
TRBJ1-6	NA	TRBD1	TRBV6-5	ASSYNSPGGGSPLH
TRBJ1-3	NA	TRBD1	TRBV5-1	ASSLGPGQGKNTIY
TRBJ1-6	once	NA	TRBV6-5	ASSYSLTPGSPLH
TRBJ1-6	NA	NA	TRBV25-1	ASSSEWASPLH
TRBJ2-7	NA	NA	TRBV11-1	ASRRDSYYEQY
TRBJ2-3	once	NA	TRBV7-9	ASSPNTDTQY
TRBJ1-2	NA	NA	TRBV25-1	ASSESGALNYGYT